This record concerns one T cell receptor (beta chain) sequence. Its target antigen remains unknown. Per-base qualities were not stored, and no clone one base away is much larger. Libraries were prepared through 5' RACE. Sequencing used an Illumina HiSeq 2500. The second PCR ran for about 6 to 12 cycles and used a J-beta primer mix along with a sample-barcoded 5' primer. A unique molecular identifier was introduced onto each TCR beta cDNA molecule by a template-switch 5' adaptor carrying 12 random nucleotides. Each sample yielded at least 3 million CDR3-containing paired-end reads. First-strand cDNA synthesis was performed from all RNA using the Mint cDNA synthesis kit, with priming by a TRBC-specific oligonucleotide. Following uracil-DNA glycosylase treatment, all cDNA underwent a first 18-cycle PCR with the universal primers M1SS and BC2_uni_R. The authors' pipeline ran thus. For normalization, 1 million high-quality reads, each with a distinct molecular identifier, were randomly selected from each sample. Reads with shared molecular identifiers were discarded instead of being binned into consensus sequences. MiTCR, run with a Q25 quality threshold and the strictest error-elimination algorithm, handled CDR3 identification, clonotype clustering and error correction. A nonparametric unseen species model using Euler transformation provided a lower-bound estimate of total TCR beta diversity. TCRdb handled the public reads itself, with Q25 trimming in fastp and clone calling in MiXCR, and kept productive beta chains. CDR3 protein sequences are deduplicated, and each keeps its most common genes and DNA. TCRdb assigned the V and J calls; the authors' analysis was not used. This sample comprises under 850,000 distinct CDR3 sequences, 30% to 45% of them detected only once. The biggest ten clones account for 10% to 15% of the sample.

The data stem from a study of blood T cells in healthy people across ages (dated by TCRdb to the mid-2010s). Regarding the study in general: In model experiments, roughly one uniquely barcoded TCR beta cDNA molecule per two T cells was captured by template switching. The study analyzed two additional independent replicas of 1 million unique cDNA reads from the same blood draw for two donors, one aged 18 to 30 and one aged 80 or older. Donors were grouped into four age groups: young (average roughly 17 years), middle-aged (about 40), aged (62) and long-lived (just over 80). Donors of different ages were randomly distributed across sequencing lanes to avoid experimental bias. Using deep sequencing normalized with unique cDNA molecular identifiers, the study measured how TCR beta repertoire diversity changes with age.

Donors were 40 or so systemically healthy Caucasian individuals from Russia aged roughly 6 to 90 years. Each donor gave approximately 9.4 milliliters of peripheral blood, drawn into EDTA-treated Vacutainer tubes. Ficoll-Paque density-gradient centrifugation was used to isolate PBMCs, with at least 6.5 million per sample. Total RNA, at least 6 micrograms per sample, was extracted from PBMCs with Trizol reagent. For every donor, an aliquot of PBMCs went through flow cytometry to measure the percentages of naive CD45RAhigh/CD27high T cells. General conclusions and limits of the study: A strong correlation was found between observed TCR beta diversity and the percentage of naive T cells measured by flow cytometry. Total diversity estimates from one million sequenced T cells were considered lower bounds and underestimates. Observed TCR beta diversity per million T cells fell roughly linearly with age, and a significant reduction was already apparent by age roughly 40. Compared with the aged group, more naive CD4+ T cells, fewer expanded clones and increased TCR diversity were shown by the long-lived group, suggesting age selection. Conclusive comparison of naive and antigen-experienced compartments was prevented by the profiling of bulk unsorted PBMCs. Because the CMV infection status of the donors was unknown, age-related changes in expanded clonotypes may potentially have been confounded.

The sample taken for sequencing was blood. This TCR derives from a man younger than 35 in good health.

The DNA sequence is TGCGCCAGCAGCTTGGCGGGACAGAAGAACACTGAAGCTTTCTTT. Translated, this gives CASSLAGQKNTEAFF. The chain was built from TRBV5-1 and TRBJ1-1; the junction holds 7 bases that match TRBD1. CDR1 and CDR2, looked up from the germline V gene, are SGHRS and YFSETQ. There are 15 amino acids in the CDR3, from cysteine to phenylalanine inclusive. Of all the DNA, just the CDR3 is kept, 45 bases in frame from base 1. Relative to germline, V is missing 0 bases and J is missing 1 base, with 3 bases of the junction outside any gene match.